The 8 T cell receptor beta chains reported below all come from one sample, sequenced in a study of cytomegalovirus exposure and HLA in healthy donors. Assay: immunoSEQ multiplex PCR; the TCRdb copy retains only in-frame clones and omits some. The data show approximately 80,000 clones, approximately 93% seen once. The sequenced material came from PBMCs. Every receptor here comes from a woman younger than 45 in good health and CMV-seronegative.

The V gene is TRBV7-9, the J gene TRBJ2-3; 9 nucleotides line up with TRBD1. Per germline, CDR1 SEHNR and CDR2 FQNEAQ (reference sequence). The CDR3 is 14 amino acids. V shed 5 bases, J shed 9 bases, and the junction held 9 bases outside the gene matches. CDR3 nucleotide sequence: TGTGCCAGCAGCCACGAACAGGGGGCTCGAACGCAGTATTTT. Its translation: CASSHEQGARTQYF.

This chain connects TRBV28 to TRBJ2-7; D is perhaps TRBD2 (6 bases). Germline CDR1 is MDHEN and CDR2 is SYDVKM. The germline V and J ends were trimmed by 2 bases and 7 bases, with 15 bases remaining between them. The CDR3 is made up of 14 amino acids. CDR3: CASSLVGGREEQYF. The CDR3 DNA reads TGTGCCAGCAGTTTAGTAGGAGGGCGGGAAGAGCAGTACTTC.

This clone has a single count. This chain uses TRBV5-1 with TRBJ2-4, with D tentatively TRBD1 (5 bases). V dropped 0 bases and J dropped 7 bases, with 14 bases sitting between them. CDR3 length: 15 residues. The germline CDR1 and CDR2 sequences are SGHRS and YFSETQ. The CDR3 region is CASSLVVQGGNIQYF. The CDR3 DNA follows: TGCGCCAGCAGCTTGGTGGTGCAGGGCGGTAACATTCAGTACTTC.

This chain links TRBV4-2 with TRBJ2-3; weak D call: TRBD1 (6 bases). The germline V gene encodes CDR1 LGHNA and CDR2 YNFKEQ. Deletions cut 0 bases from V and 1 base from J, with 11 bases between. The CDR3 totals 16 residues. The CDR3 loop reads CASSQERRQGTDTQYF. The CDR3 DNA reads as TGTGCCAGCAGCCAAGAAAGGAGACAGGGCACAGATACGCAGTATTTT.

This clone was observed once. The chain combines TRBV30 with TRBJ2-7; D remains unclear. This CDR3 contains 11 residues. Trimming pared 2 bases from V and 4 bases from J, leaving 6 bases between. CDR1 and CDR2 (germline): GTSNPN, SVGIG (reference sequence). The CDR3 protein is CAWSRAYEQYF. DNA for the CDR3: TGTGCCTGGAGTCGCGCTTACGAGCAGTACTTC.

J is TRBJ1-1 and V is TRBV2, with D uncertain. The CDR3 loop spans 14 amino acids. Trimming left V 4 bases short and J 4 bases short, with 13 bases between. Germline values: CDR1 SNHLY, CDR2 FYNNEI. The CDR3 sequence is CASSVKGEGTEAFF. The CDR3 DNA reads TGTGCCAGCAGTGTTAAGGGAGAGGGCACTGAAGCTTTCTTT.

The rearrangement links TRBV11-2 to TRBJ2-5; 8 bases are a match to TRBD1. V gave up 3 bases and J gave up 2 bases; unmatched junction bases: 11. The germline CDR1 and CDR2 sequences are SGHAT and FQNNGV. This CDR3 comprises 17 residues. In DNA, the CDR3 is TGTGCCAGCAGCTTGAGTATGTCAGGGGGCTTACAAGAGACCCAGTACTTC. It specifies CASSLSMSGGLQETQYF.

The genes are TRBV7-6 and TRBJ1-3; D call uncertain. CDR1 SGHVS and CDR2 FNYEAQ come from the germline V gene. The V gene lost 0 bases and the J gene lost 4 bases, with 10 bases spanning the gap. The CDR3 contains 15 residues. CDR3: CASSLAMAGGNTIYF. The CDR3 DNA is TGTGCCAGCAGCTTAGCGATGGCAGGCGGAAACACCATATATTTT.